This T cell receptor (beta chain) was obtained from a study of shared clonotypes between healthy human individuals. Whole-study findings and limits: Sharing across four donors was highest in naive CD4 (approximately 5%) and lowest in memory CD8 (roughly 0.4%). Clonotype sharing among donors was thought likely to change with sequencing depth.

Method: immunoSEQ multiplex PCR; TCRdb's copy keeps in-frame clones and lacks some. The data show 1,400,000 or so clones, with just under 99% seen just once and roughly 0.36% held by the top ten. Comment on this clone: Its target is unknown.

CDR1 is SNHLY and CDR2 is FYNNEI in the germline V gene. This CDR3 is built from 13 residues. V lost 6 bases and J lost 2, with 11 bases in between. Sequenced sample: naive CD4+ T cells sorted from blood. Indicated subset: CD45RA+ positively selected. The receptor's source is a man under 40 in good health. The rearrangement links TRBV2 to TRBJ2-7, with D tentatively TRBD1 (6 bases). The CDR3 DNA reads TGTGCCAGCAGGGACAGCGCAACCTACGAGCAGTACTTC. Its translation: CASRDSATYEQYF.